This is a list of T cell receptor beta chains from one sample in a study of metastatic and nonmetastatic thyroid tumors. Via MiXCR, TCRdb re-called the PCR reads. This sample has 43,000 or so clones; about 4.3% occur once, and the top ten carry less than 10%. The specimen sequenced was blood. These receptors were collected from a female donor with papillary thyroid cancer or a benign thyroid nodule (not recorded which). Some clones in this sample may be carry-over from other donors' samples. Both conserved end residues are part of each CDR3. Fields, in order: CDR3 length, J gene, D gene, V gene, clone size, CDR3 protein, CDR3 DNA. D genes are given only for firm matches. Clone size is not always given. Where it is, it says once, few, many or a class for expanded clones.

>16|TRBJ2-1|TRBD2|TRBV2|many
CASSNNPGLADNEQFF
TGTGCCAGCAGTAACAATCCGGGACTAGCGGACAATGAGCAGTTCTTC
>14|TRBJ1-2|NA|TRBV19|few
CASSIDRGSAGYTF
TGTGCCAGTAGTATAGACCGGGGTTCCGCTGGCTACACCTTC
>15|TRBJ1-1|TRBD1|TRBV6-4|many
CASSPGTGGGTEAFF
TGTGCCAGCAGTCCCGGGACAGGGGGAGGCACTGAAGCTTTCTTT
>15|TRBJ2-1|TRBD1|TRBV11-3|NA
CASSLGQGPYNEQFF
TGTGCCAGCAGCCTCGGACAGGGACCCTACAATGAGCAGTTCTTC
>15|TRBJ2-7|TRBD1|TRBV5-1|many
CASSSDGTGAYEQYF
TGCGCCAGCAGCAGTGACGGGACAGGGGCCTACGAGCAGTACTTC
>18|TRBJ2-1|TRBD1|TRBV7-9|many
CASSTGTGILSSYNEQFF
TGTGCCAGCAGCACCGGGACAGGGATTTTGAGCTCCTACAATGAGCAGTTCTTC
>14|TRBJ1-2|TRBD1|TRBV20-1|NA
CSGTEGAAVYGYTF
TGCAGTGGGACCGAGGGGGCTGCCGTATATGGCTACACCTTC
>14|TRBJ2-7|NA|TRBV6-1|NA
CASRGGYSSYEQYF
TGTGCGAGCAGGGGGGGTTATAGCTCCTACGAGCAGTACTTC
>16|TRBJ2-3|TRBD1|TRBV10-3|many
CAIRTGVGGGTDTQYF
TGTGCCATTCGGACAGGGGTAGGGGGCGGCACAGATACGCAGTATTTT
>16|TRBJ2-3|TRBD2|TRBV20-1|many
CSARDVLGGFTDTQYF
TGCAGTGCTAGAGATGTCCTGGGGGGGTTCACAGATACGCAGTATTTT
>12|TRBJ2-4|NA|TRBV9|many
CASRDPRGIQYF
TGTGCCAGCAGGGACCCTAGGGGGATTCAGTACTTC
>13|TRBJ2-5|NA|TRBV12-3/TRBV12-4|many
CASSLGLQETQYF
TGTGCCAGCAGTTTAGGACTGCAAGAGACCCAGTACTTC
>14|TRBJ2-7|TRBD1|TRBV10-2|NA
CASRWGTGIGEQYF
TGCGCCAGCAGGTGGGGGACAGGGATAGGGGAGCAGTACTTC
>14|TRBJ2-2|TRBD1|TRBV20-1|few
CSAMTGVNTGELFF
TGCAGTGCCATGACAGGGGTTAACACCGGGGAGCTGTTTTTT
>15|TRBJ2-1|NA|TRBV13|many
CASSLGGPKNNEQFF
TGTGCCAGCAGCCTAGGAGGGCCGAAGAACAATGAGCAGTTCTTC
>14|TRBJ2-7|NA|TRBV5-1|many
CASSLGRLAYEQYF
TGCGCCAGCAGCTTGGGGCGACTGGCCTACGAGCAGTACTTC
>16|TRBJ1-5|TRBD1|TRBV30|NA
CAWSSLGTASNQPQHF
TGTGCCTGGAGTTCTCTAGGGACAGCTAGCAATCAGCCCCAGCATTTT
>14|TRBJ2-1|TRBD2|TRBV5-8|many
CASSLDLAGVEQFF
TGTGCCAGCAGCTTGGACCTAGCGGGAGTTGAGCAGTTCTTC
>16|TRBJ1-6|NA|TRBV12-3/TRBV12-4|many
CASSFPRSSYNSPLHF
TGTGCCAGCAGTTTCCCCAGGAGCTCCTATAATTCACCCCTCCACTTT
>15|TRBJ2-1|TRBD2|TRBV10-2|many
CASRLGGGGYNEQFF
TGCGCCAGCAGGCTCGGCGGGGGGGGCTACAATGAGCAGTTCTTC
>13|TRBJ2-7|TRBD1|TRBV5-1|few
CASSDRAFNEQYF
TGCGCCAGCAGCGACAGGGCTTTTAACGAGCAGTACTTC
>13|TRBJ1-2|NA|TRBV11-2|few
CASSSAGAGGYTF
TGTGCCAGCAGCTCAGCAGGTGCAGGGGGCTACACCTTC
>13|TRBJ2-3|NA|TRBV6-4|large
CASSGDSTDTQYF
TGTGCCAGCAGTGGGGACAGCACAGATACGCAGTATTTT
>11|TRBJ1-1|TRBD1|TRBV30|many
CARTGGTEAFF
TGTGCTAGGACAGGGGGCACTGAAGCTTTCTTT
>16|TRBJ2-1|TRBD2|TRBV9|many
CASSVRAGAVGNEQFF
TGTGCCAGCAGCGTAAGAGCGGGAGCTGTTGGGAATGAGCAGTTCTTC
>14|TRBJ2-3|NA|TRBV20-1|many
CSASVSGNTDTQYF
TGCAGTGCTAGTGTTAGCGGAAACACAGATACGCAGTATTTT
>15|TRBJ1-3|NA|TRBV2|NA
CASSEAQYSGNTIYF
TGTGCCAGCAGTGAAGCCCAATACTCTGGAAACACCATATATTTT
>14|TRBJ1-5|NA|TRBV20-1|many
CSARDDSGNQPQHF
TGCAGTGCTAGAGATGACAGCGGCAATCAGCCCCAGCATTTT
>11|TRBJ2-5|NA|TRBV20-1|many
CSAADDSSQYF
TGCAGTGCTGCAGACGATTCGTCCCAGTACTTC
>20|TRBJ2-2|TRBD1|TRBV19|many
CASSKRTLTPRAGGAGELFF
TGTGCCAGTAGTAAAAGAACCCTCACCCCCCGCGCAGGGGGTGCCGGGGAGCTGTTTTTT
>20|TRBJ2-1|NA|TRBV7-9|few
CASSLSAGVSAGWSLNEQFF
TGTGCCAGCAGCTTAAGTGCAGGGGTCTCCGCTGGATGGTCTTTGAATGAGCAGTTCTTC
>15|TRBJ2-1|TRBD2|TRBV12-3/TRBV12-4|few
CACSTRGLGRDEQFF
TGTGCCTGCAGTACCCGGGGACTAGGAAGAGATGAGCAGTTCTTC
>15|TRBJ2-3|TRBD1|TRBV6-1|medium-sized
CASSRSGGGPDTQYF
TGTGCCAGCAGTAGATCAGGGGGCGGCCCAGATACGCAGTATTTT
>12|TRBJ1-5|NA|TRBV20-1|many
CSARRSDQPQHF
TGCAGTGCTAGACGGTCAGATCAGCCCCAGCATTTT
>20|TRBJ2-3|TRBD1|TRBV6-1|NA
CASSEERVTGGRPSTDTQYF
TGTGCCAGCAGTGAAGAGAGAGTTACAGGGGGCCGGCCGAGCACAGATACGCAGTATTTT
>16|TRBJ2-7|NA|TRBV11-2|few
CASSSIGGESSYEQYF
TGTGCCAGCAGCTCCATTGGCGGGGAGAGCTCCTACGAGCAGTACTTC
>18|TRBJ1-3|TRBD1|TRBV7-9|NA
CASSSSTGTGVGSDTIYF
TGTGCCAGCAGCTCCTCGACCGGGACAGGGGTTGGATCGGACACCATATATTTT
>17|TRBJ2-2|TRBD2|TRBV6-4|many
CASSPALAGDVAGELFF
TGTGCCAGCAGCCCCGCACTAGCGGGAGACGTGGCCGGGGAGCTGTTTTTT
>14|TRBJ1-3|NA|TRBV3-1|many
CASSQTSSGNTIYF
TGTGCCAGCAGCCAAACCAGCTCTGGAAACACCATATATTTT
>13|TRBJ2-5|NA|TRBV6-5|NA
CASIEGGGETQYF
TGTGCCAGCATCGAGGGGGGCGGGGAGACCCAGTACTTC